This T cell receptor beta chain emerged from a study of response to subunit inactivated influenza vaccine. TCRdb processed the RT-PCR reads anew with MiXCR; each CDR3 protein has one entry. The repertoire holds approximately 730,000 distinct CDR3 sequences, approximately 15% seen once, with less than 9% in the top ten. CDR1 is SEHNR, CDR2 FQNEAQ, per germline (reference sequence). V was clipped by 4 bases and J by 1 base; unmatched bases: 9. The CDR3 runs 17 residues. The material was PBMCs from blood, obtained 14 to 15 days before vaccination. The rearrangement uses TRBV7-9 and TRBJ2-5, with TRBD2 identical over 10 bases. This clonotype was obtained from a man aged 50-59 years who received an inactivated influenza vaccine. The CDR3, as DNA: TGTGCCAGCAGCTCCCCTACTAGCGGGGACCCCCAAGAGACCCAGTACTTC. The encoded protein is CASSSPTSGDPQETQYF.